The 27 T cell receptor beta chains in this list originate from one sample, sequenced in a study of blood T cell repertoires in COVID-19. The data were produced by immunoSEQ multiplex PCR, yet TCRdb's version contains in-frame clones alone and is incomplete. The sample includes roughly 360,000 clones, about 87% of them seen just once. The sample comprised PBMCs or T cells enriched from blood (not recorded which). The receptors here all came from a man between 25 and 39 years old who had recovered from COVID-19.

V is TRBV30 and J is TRBJ2-2; weak D call: TRBD1 (6 bases). Trimming cost V 0 bases and J 3 bases, with 8 bases left between them. The germline gives CDR1 GTSNPN, CDR2 SVGIG (reference sequence). This CDR3 comprises 14 residues. The CDR3 coding sequence is TGTGCCTGGAGTGTTCAGGGGTACACCGGGGAGCTGTTTTTT. Translated: CAWSVQGYTGELFF.

The chain carries TRBV4-3 and TRBJ2-7; 7 nucleotides agree with TRBD1. The CDR3 loop spans 14 amino acids. The trim removed 1 base at V and 4 bases at J, leaving 4 bases unmatched. Germline V gene data show CDR1 as LGHNA and CDR2 as YSLEER. The CDR3 coding sequence is TGCGCCAGCAGCCAAGTACAGGGGTCGTACGAGCAGTACTTC. It specifies CASSQVQGSYEQYF.

V is TRBV18 and J is TRBJ1-1; D remains unclear. This CDR3 has 14 amino acids. The germline gives CDR1 KGHSH, CDR2 LQKENI. Trimming removed 2 bases at V and 0 bases at J, with 7 bases between. The CDR3 DNA is TGTGCCAGCTCACCAACAGTAATGAACACTGAAGCTTTCTTT. Protein product: CASSPTVMNTEAFF.

The chain carries TRBV27 and TRBJ2-3, with D possibly matching TRBD1 (6 bases). The CDR3 length is 14 residues. V dropped 8 bases and J dropped 2 bases, with 14 bases sitting between them. Looked up from germline, CDR1 is MNHEY and CDR2 is SMNVEV (reference sequence). Written as DNA, the CDR3 is TGTGCCAGCGGCCCAGGACAGATCACAGATACGCAGTATTTT. Translating it yields CASGPGQITDTQYF.

V gene TRBV10-3 combines with J gene TRBJ2-6; 7 bases are shared with TRBD1. Germline lookup yields CDR1 ENHRY and CDR2 SYGVKD. The CDR3 spans 17 residues. Trimming cost V 0 bases and J 0 bases; bases outside gene matches: 2. The CDR3 loop is CAISESGTASGANVLTF. As DNA, the CDR3 is TGTGCCATCAGTGAGTCGGGGACAGCCTCTGGGGCCAACGTCCTGACTTTC.

This chain joins TRBV7-9 and TRBJ1-2, with TRBD1 as a possible D gene (6 bases). The V gene lost 7 bases and the J gene lost 3 bases, with 12 bases spanning the gap. Germline V gene data show CDR1 as SEHNR and CDR2 as FQNEAQ (reference sequence). There are 13 residues in the CDR3. CDR3 in amino acids: CASTLTGHYGYTF. CDR3 nucleotides: TGTGCCAGCACCTTGACAGGACACTATGGCTACACCTTC. Full variable domain (outside the CDR3, taken from reference TRBV7-9 and TRBJ1-2): DTGVSQNPRHKITKRGQNVTFRCDPISEHNRLYWYRQTLGQGPEFLTYFQNEAQLEKSRLLSDRFSAERPKGSFSTLEIQRTEQGDSAMYLCASTLTGHYGYTFGSGTRLTVV.

The CDR3 coding sequence is TGCAGTGCTAATACAGGAACGGGGCAGTTCTTC. Translation gives CSANTGTGQFF. This rearrangement joins TRBV20-1 to TRBJ2-1; TRBD1 is a possible D gene (5 bases). CDR1 DFQATT and CDR2 SNEGSKA come from the germline V gene (reference sequence). Trimming took off 4 bases at V and 12 bases at J, with 13 bases between the two ends. The CDR3 is made up of 11 amino acids.

This clone was seen once. This rearrangement joins TRBV18 to TRBJ1-5; D might be TRBD1 (6 bases). V lost 5 bases and J 7 bases, leaving 18 bases between the germline ends. Looked up from germline, CDR1 is KGHSH and CDR2 is LQKENI. The CDR3 totals 15 residues. The CDR3 sequence: CASSTAFTQGQPQHF. Here the CDR3 DNA reads TGTGCCAGCTCAACAGCGTTCACCCAGGGGCAGCCCCAGCATTTT.

V and J are TRBV3-1 (or the pseudogene TRBV3-2) and TRBJ2-5, with 13 bases matching TRBD2. Trimming took 5 bases from V and 4 from J; bases not matched to a gene: 7. Germline CDR1 reads LGHDT; CDR2 reads YNNKEL (reference sequence). This CDR3 has 16 residues. For the CDR3, the DNA is TGTGCCAGCAGCTTGACTAGCGGGGGGCGGGGAGAGACCCAGTACTTC. Translating it yields CASSLTSGGRGETQYF.

The V and J genes are TRBV4-1 and TRBJ1-6; maybe TRBD1 (6 bases). The ends were cut back, 0 bases at V and 13 bases at J, with 31 bases in the middle. The CDR3 extends over 20 amino acids. Germline CDR1 MGHRA, CDR2 YSYEKL. The CDR3: CASSQDPLDSPTIAQGPLHF. In nucleotides, the CDR3 is TGCGCCAGCAGCCAAGATCCATTAGACAGCCCCACCATCGCCCAGGGGCCCCTCCACTTT.

On this clone itself: The sample carries other DNA sequences with the same CDR3. The chain combines TRBV3-1 (or the pseudogene TRBV3-2) with TRBJ1-1, with a weak D call TRBD1 (6 bases). Germline values: CDR1 LGHDT, CDR2 YNNKEL (reference sequence). With 1 base removed from V and 4 bases from J, the gap between germline ends came to 7 bases. This CDR3 has 13 residues. The CDR3: CASSQGGGTEAFF. The CDR3 nucleotides are TGTGCCAGCAGCCAAGGAGGGGGCACTGAAGCTTTCTTT.

This clone has a single count. This chain joins TRBV2 and TRBJ1-1; TRBD1 matches 10 bases. The junction had 11 bases not matched to a gene; V was cut back by 11 bases and J by 5 bases. Looked up from germline, CDR1 is SNHLY and CDR2 is FYNNEI. This CDR3 contains 14 residues. The CDR3 reads CAGATGGYNTEAFF. The CDR3, as DNA: TGTGCCGGGGCGACAGGGGGCTACAATACTGAAGCTTTCTTT.

V usage is TRBV4-3 and J usage is TRBJ2-7, with 9 bases matching TRBD1. Trimming at V came to 4 bases and at J to 3 bases, leaving 7 bases not matched to a gene. Per the germline V gene, CDR1 is LGHNA and CDR2 is YSLEER. The CDR3 extends over 15 amino acids. CDR3 nucleotides: TGCGCCAGCAGCCCTTGGACAGGGGATTACTACGAGCAGTACTTC. Amino acids: CASSPWTGDYYEQYF.

The gene calls are TRBV7-9 and TRBJ1-2; D possibly corresponds to TRBD1 (5 bases). V was trimmed by 5 bases and J by 5 bases, leaving 9 bases between them. The CDR3 length is 12 residues. The germline CDR1 and CDR2 sequences are SEHNR and FQNEAQ (reference sequence). The CDR3 DNA reads TGTGCCAGCAGCCCGACAGAGTATGGCTACACCTTC. Encoded protein: CASSPTEYGYTF. The entire variable domain, with the rest obtained from reference TRBV7-9 and TRBJ1-2, is as follows: DTGVSQNPRHKITKRGQNVTFRCDPISEHNRLYWYRQTLGQGPEFLTYFQNEAQLEKSRLLSDRFSAERPKGSFSTLEIQRTEQGDSAMYLCASSPTEYGYTFGSGTRLTVV.

This sequence joins TRBV7-2 and TRBJ1-2; 11 positions agree with TRBD1. The CDR3 consists of 14 residues. V was clipped by 4 bases and J by 8 bases; unmatched bases: 6. CDR1 and CDR2 from the germline V gene are SGHTA and FQGNSA. This CDR3 is CASSSGQGAGGYTF. The CDR3 DNA reads TGTGCCAGCAGCTCTGGACAGGGGGCGGGAGGCTACACCTTC.

This sequence joins TRBV7-8 and TRBJ1-3, with 7 bases aligning to TRBD1. In germline, CDR1 is SGHVS, CDR2 FQNEAQ. Trimming removed 1 base from V and 2 bases from J; junction bases left unmatched: 5. The CDR3 covers 16 residues. CDR3 nucleotide sequence: TGTGCCAGCAGCTTAGGACAGGGTCTGACTGGAAACACCATATATTTT. Amino acid sequence: CASSLGQGLTGNTIYF.

The V and J genes are TRBV2 and TRBJ1-1; no reliable D call. The V end was cut by 1 base, the J end by 1 base, with 4 bases between. Germline-derived CDR1 and CDR2 are SNHLY and FYNNEI. This CDR3 has 13 amino acids. Written as DNA, the CDR3 is TGTGCCAGCAGTGAAGACAAGAACACTGAAGCTTTCTTT. It translates to CASSEDKNTEAFF.

The chain uses TRBV5-6 and TRBJ2-7, with a possible D match to TRBD2 (6 bases). Germline values: CDR1 SGHDT, CDR2 YYEEEE. The CDR3 runs to 16 residues. V was pared by 0 bases and J by 0 bases, with 13 bases between. CDR3 loop: CASSLAGVSASYEQYF. The CDR3 region has the DNA TGTGCCAGCAGCTTGGCGGGAGTGAGCGCCTCCTACGAGCAGTACTTC. The full variable domain, rest sourced from reference TRBV5-6 and TRBJ2-7, is DAGVTQSPTHLIKTRGQQVTLRCSPKSGHDTVSWYQQALGQGPQFIFQYYEEEERQRGNFPDRFSGHQFPNYSSELNVNALLLGDSALYLCASSLAGVSASYEQYFGPGTRLTVT.

The V and J genes are TRBV4-1 and TRBJ1-1, with D possibly TRBD1 on 6 matching bases. Germline CDR1 reads MGHRA; CDR2 reads YSYEKL. The CDR3 is 15 amino acids. V was clipped by 5 bases and J by 4 bases, with 17 bases between them. CDR3 nucleotides: TGCGCCAGCAGCGTACCTTGGTCAGGGGCCACTGAAGCTTTCTTT. Protein product: CASSVPWSGATEAFF.

This chain links TRBV6-6 with TRBJ1-2; D possibly corresponds to TRBD1 (6 bases). CDR3 length: 16 amino acids. Between the trimmed V and J ends, which lost 8 bases and 2 bases, there was a span of 21 bases. CDR1 MNHNY and CDR2 SVGAGI come from the germline V gene (reference sequence). The CDR3 spells CASQLTGTQLNYGYTF. The CDR3 DNA sequence: TGTGCCAGCCAACTGACCGGGACACAGCTAAACTATGGCTACACCTTC.

The rearrangement joins TRBV5-1 to TRBJ1-2; 7 bases are shared with TRBD1. V was clipped by 4 bases and J by 4 bases; unmatched bases: 16. From germline, CDR1 is SGHRS and CDR2 YFSETQ. The CDR3 extends over 17 amino acids. CDR3 coding DNA: TGCGCCAGCAGCCTAAGGGACAGCTCCGCCGCCATCTATGGCTACACCTTC. Amino acids: CASSLRDSSAAIYGYTF.

V is TRBV19 and J is TRBJ1-2, with 7 nucleotides matching TRBD1. The germline CDR1 and CDR2 sequences are LNHDA and SQIVND (reference sequence). The V and J ends lost 4 bases and 13 bases, in that order; junction bases with no gene match: 18. The CDR3 totals 15 residues. The CDR3 DNA sequence: TGTGCCAGTAGTACTCGGGACAGCTTGCTAATAGTCCGCACCTTC. It yields the protein CASSTRDSLLIVRTF.

The CDR3 sequence is CASSAGALNEKLFF. The CDR3 coding sequence is TGTGCCAGCAGCGCAGGGGCCCTTAATGAAAAACTGTTTTTT. V usage is TRBV3-1 (or the pseudogene TRBV3-2) and J usage is TRBJ1-4, with a weak D call TRBD1 (6 bases). Between the trimmed V and J ends, which lost 5 bases and 4 bases, there was a span of 11 bases. The germline V gene has CDR1 LGHDT and CDR2 YNNKEL (reference sequence). The length of the CDR3 is 14 residues.

This clone was observed a handful of times. The rearrangement joins TRBV19 to TRBJ2-5, with TRBD1 identical over 7 bases. Germline CDR1 LNHDA, CDR2 SQIVND (reference sequence). The CDR3 is made up of 16 amino acids. The V and J ends lost 0 bases and 10 bases, in that order; junction bases with no gene match: 14. DNA of the CDR3: TGTGCCAGTAGTATAGATCCGACAGGGAGTACGTTCGGCCAGTACTTC. Translation: CASSIDPTGSTFGQYF.

The chain couples TRBV7-9 to TRBJ2-2; a possible D gene is TRBD1 (5 bases). V lost 4 bases and J 7 bases, leaving 13 bases between the germline ends. Germline V CDR1 and CDR2: SEHNR, FQNEAQ (reference sequence). CDR3 length: 14 amino acids. The CDR3 DNA reads as TGTGCCAGCAGCTCGCGCAGGGAAGTCGGGGAGCTGTTTTTT. This codes for CASSSRREVGELFF.

This chain uses TRBV11-2 with TRBJ2-7; D ambiguous. CDR1 is SGHAT and CDR2 is FQNNGV in the germline V gene. This CDR3 is 15 amino acids long. Trimming shortened V by 0 bases and J by 1 base, and 10 bases separated the two germline ends. Written as DNA, the CDR3 is TGTGCCAGCAGCTTAGATATCTCAGGTTCCTACGAGCAGTACTTC. Protein sequence: CASSLDISGSYEQYF.

This clone is a singleton in its sample. The J gene is TRBJ1-4, the V gene TRBV25-1, with no clear D. CDR1 and CDR2 from the germline V gene are MGHDK and SYGVNS. The CDR3 loop spans 17 amino acids. V lost 4 bases, J lost 1 base, and 16 bases lay in between. CDR3 bases: TGTGCCAGCAGTGCTCTCCGCGGTGGAGGAACTAATGAAAAACTGTTTTTT. Translating gives CASSALRGGGTNEKLFF.